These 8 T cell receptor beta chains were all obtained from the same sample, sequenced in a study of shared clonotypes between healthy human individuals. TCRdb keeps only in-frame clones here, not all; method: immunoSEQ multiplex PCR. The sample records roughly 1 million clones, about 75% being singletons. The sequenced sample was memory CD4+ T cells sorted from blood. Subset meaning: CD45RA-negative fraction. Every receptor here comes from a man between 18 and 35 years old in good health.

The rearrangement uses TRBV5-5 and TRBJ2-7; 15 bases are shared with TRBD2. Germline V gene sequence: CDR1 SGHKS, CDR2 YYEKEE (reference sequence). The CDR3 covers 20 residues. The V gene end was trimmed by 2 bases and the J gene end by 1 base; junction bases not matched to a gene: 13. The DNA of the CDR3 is TGTGCCAGCAGCTTTGTATCCCCAGGACTAGCGGGAGGGGGATCCTACGAGCAGTACTTC. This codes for CASSFVSPGLAGGGSYEQYF.

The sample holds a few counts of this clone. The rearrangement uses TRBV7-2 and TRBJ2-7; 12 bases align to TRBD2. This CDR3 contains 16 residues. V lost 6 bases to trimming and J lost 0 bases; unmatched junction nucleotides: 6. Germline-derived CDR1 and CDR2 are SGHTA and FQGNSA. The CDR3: CASSPTSGRSSYEQYF. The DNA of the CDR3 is TGTGCCAGCAGTCCGACTAGCGGGAGAAGCTCCTACGAGCAGTACTTC.

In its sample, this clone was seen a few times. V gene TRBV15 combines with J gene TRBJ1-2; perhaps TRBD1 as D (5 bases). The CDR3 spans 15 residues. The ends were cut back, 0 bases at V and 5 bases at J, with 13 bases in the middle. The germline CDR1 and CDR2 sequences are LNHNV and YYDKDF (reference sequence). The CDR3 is CATSRDTGGKYGYTF. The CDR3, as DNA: TGTGCCACCAGCAGAGATACTGGGGGAAAGTATGGCTACACCTTC. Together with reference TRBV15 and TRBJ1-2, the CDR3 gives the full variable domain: DAMVIQNPRYQVTQFGKPVTLSCSQTLNHNVMYWYQQKSSQAPKLLFHYYDKDFNNEADTPDNFQSRRPNTSFCFLDIRSPGLGDTAMYLCATSRDTGGKYGYTFGSGTRLTVV.

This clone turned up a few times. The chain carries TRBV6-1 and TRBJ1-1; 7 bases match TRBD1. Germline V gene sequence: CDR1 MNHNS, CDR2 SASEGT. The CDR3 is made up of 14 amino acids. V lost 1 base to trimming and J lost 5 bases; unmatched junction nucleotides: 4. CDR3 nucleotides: TGTGCCAGCAGTGAAGATGACAGGGTTACTGAAGCTTTCTTT. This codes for CASSEDDRVTEAFF.

CDR3 region: CASSGRHLNTGELFF. The CDR3, as DNA: TGTGCCAGCAGTGGTAGGCACTTGAACACCGGGGAGCTGTTTTTT. The chain joins TRBV2 to TRBJ2-2, with unresolved D. The CDR3 contains 15 residues. Trimming pared 4 bases from V and 1 base from J, leaving 10 bases between. Germline V lookup: CDR1 SNHLY, CDR2 FYNNEI.

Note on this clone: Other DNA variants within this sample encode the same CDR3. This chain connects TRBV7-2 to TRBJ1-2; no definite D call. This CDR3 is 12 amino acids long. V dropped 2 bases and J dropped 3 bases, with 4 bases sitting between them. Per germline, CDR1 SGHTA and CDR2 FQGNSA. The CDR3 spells CASSLQDYGYTF. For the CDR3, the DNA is TGTGCCAGCAGCTTACAAGACTATGGCTACACCTTC.

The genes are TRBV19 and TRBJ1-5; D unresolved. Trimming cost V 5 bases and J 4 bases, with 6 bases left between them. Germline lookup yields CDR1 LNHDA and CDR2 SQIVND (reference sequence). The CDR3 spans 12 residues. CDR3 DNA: TGTGCCAGTAGTCCCGGAAATCAGCCCCAGCATTTT. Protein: CASSPGNQPQHF.

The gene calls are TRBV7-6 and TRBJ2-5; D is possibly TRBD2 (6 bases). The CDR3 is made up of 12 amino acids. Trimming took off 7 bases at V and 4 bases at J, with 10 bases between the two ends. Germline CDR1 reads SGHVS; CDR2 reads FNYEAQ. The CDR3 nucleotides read TGTGCCAGCACGGGAGCAGGAGAGACCCAGTACTTC. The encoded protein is CASTGAGETQYF.